These 26 T cell receptor beta chains were sequenced from one sample in a study of blood T cell repertoires in COVID-19. Some clones are missing from TCRdb's copy, which holds only in-frame ones; the method was immunoSEQ multiplex PCR. The sample has 150,000 to 200,000 clones, roughly 82% seen once. Sequencing was carried out using PBMCs or T cells enriched from blood (not recorded which). Source of these receptors: a man aged 45-65 years who had recovered from COVID-19.

This chain joins TRBV27 and TRBJ2-1; D might be TRBD1 (6 bases). Germline V gene lookup returns CDR1 MNHEY and CDR2 SMNVEV (reference sequence). This CDR3 comprises 15 residues. Trimming cost V 3 bases and J 9 bases, with 18 bases left between them. CDR3 protein: CASSFHRVRTFEQFF. In DNA form, the CDR3 reads TGTGCCAGCAGTTTCCACAGGGTCCGTACTTTTGAGCAGTTCTTC.

V usage is TRBV1 and J usage is TRBJ1-6; the table's D call, TRBD1, was not checked against the DNA. TRBV1 is labeled a pseudogene. CDR3 length: 16 amino acids. The CDR3 DNA sequence: TGCACCAGCAGCCAAGTCCCAGTTCACCCCTATTCACCCCTCCACTTT. It is translated as CTSSQVPVHPYSPLHF.

The rearrangement links TRBV28 to TRBJ1-1; no firm D call. The germline V and J ends were trimmed by 6 bases and 0 bases, with 5 bases remaining between them. This CDR3 is 12 amino acids long. Germline CDR1 is MDHEN and CDR2 is SYDVKM. The CDR3 reads CASRSMNTEAFF. The CDR3, as DNA: TGTGCCAGCAGGTCCATGAACACTGAAGCTTTCTTT.

J is TRBJ2-5 and V is TRBV10-3, with 14 positions matching TRBD2. From germline, CDR1 is ENHRY and CDR2 SYGVKD. After removal of 1 base from V and 7 bases from J, the junction contained 2 bases not matched to a gene. CDR3 length: 15 amino acids. DNA of the CDR3: TGTGCCATCAGTGAGTTCGGGACTAGCGGGGGGACCCAGTACTTC. It yields the protein CAISEFGTSGGTQYF.

The J gene is TRBJ2-7, the V gene TRBV28; 7 nucleotides align to TRBD1. The CDR3 covers 14 residues. Germline CDR1 is MDHEN and CDR2 is SYDVKM. The trim removed 1 base at V and 6 bases at J, leaving 6 bases unmatched. As DNA, the CDR3 is TGTGCCAGCAGTTTATCGCAGGGGGTCTCCGAGCAGTACTTC. This encodes CASSLSQGVSEQYF.

The gene calls are TRBV30 and TRBJ1-5; D is undetermined. The length of the CDR3 is 13 residues. Trimming stripped 0 bases from V and 5 bases from J, with 8 bases between. Germline V CDR1 and CDR2: GTSNPN, SVGIG (reference sequence). CDR3 sequence: CAWSVETDQPQHF. CDR3 bases: TGTGCCTGGAGTGTAGAAACAGATCAGCCCCAGCATTTT.

The chain is built from TRBV10-1 and TRBJ1-2, with 7 positions matching TRBD1. The CDR3 spans 12 residues. J gave up 2 bases and V 7 bases, and 1 base lay outside the gene matches. Germline V lookup: CDR1 WNHNN, CDR2 SYGVQD (reference sequence). This CDR3 reads CASMGQNYGYTF. CDR3 nucleotide sequence: TGCGCCAGCATGGGACAGAACTATGGCTACACCTTC.

The chain uses TRBV10-3 and TRBJ2-3; 7 nucleotides match TRBD2. CDR3 length equals 16 residues. Germline loops: CDR1 ENHRY, CDR2 SYGVKD. The V segment lost 0 bases and the J segment 1 base; nucleotides outside the gene matches: 4. Written as DNA, the CDR3 is TGTGCCATCAGTGAGTCTACGGGAGGCCGCACAGATACGCAGTATTTT. Translated: CAISESTGGRTDTQYF.

The chain carries TRBV18 and TRBJ2-7; perhaps TRBD2 as D (6 bases). The CDR3 covers 14 residues. V was trimmed by 3 bases and J by 2 bases, leaving 11 bases between them. Germline CDR1 and CDR2: KGHSH and LQKENI. CDR3 nucleotide sequence: TGTGCCAGCTCACCGGGGGGAAGAGCCTACGAGCAGTACTTC. The encoded protein is CASSPGGRAYEQYF.

This chain joins TRBV28 and TRBJ1-5; D might be TRBD1 (6 bases). The CDR3 has 14 amino acids. Between the trimmed V and J ends, which lost 4 bases and 3 bases, there was a span of 10 bases. In germline, CDR1 is MDHEN, CDR2 SYDVKM. The CDR3 region has the DNA TGTGCCAGCAGTTCATCAGGGGTCAATCAGCCCCAGCATTTT. Translated: CASSSSGVNQPQHF. Full variable domain (outside the CDR3, taken from reference TRBV28 and TRBJ1-5): DVKVTQSSRYLVKRTGEKVFLECVQDMDHENMFWYRQDPGLGLRLIYFSYDVKMKEKGDIPEGYSVSREKKERFSLILESASTNQTSMYLCASSSSGVNQPQHFGDGTRLSIL.

The chain carries TRBV14 and TRBJ1-3; the match to TRBD1 covers 10 bases. With 6 bases clipped from V and 5 bases from J, the junction kept 7 bases outside the gene matches. Germline V CDR1 and CDR2: SGHDN, FVKESK. The CDR3 is made up of 15 amino acids. The CDR3 region is CASRRQGARRNTIYF. The CDR3 DNA reads as TGTGCCAGCAGGCGACAGGGGGCGAGGAGAAACACCATATATTTT.

J is TRBJ2-7 and V is TRBV15; TRBD1 matches 8 bases. With 1 base clipped from V and 3 bases from J, the junction kept 8 bases outside the gene matches. Germline V gives CDR1 LNHNV, CDR2 YYDKDF (reference sequence). The CDR3 totals 16 residues. The CDR3 DNA reads TGTGCCACCAGCAGAGGCACAGGGGGGCCCCTCTACGAGCAGTACTTC. It encodes CATSRGTGGPLYEQYF. Together with reference TRBV15 and TRBJ2-7, the CDR3 gives the full variable domain: DAMVIQNPRYQVTQFGKPVTLSCSQTLNHNVMYWYQQKSSQAPKLLFHYYDKDFNNEADTPDNFQSRRPNTSFCFLDIRSPGLGDTAMYLCATSRGTGGPLYEQYFGPGTRLTVT.

The chain is built from TRBV5-5 and TRBJ2-7; 14 positions match TRBD2. The CDR3 runs to 15 residues. Germline CDR1 is SGHKS and CDR2 is YYEKEE (reference sequence). V gave up 5 bases and J gave up 3 bases; unmatched junction bases: 4. CDR3 nucleotide sequence: TGTGCCAGCAGTTGGGGGACTAGCGGGAGCTACGAGCAGTACTTC. Its translation is CASSWGTSGSYEQYF.

This clone was picked up one time. This chain uses TRBV4-2 with TRBJ1-3; D unresolved. The CDR3 has 17 amino acids. From germline, CDR1 is LGHNA and CDR2 YNFKEQ. V was trimmed by 0 bases and J by 5 bases, leaving 17 bases between them. In DNA form, the CDR3 reads TGTGCCAGCAGCCAAGATGCGGACCCCGGGAGGAGAAACACCATATATTTT. It translates to CASSQDADPGRRNTIYF.

The V and J genes are TRBV24-1 and TRBJ2-5; TRBD2 might be the D (6 bases). V lost 7 bases and J 1 base, leaving 9 bases between the germline ends. Germline lookup yields CDR1 KGHDR and CDR2 SFDVKD. This CDR3 has 13 amino acids. CDR3 loop: CATSRDFQETQYF. In DNA, the CDR3 is TGTGCCACCAGCCGGGACTTCCAAGAGACCCAGTACTTC.

The chain has TRBV19 and TRBJ1-1; D not resolved. The V gene lost 9 bases and the J gene lost 2 bases, with 13 bases spanning the gap. Germline loops: CDR1 LNHDA, CDR2 SQIVND (reference sequence). The CDR3 totals 13 residues. In nucleotides, the CDR3 is TGTGCCAGCCCCAACCGGAGAAACACTGAAGCTTTCTTT. It yields the protein CASPNRRNTEAFF.

The chain recombines TRBV15 with TRBJ1-2, with D perhaps TRBD1 (6 bases). The CDR3 spans 14 residues. V dropped 3 bases and J dropped 4 bases, with 12 bases sitting between them. Germline V gene sequence: CDR1 LNHNV, CDR2 YYDKDF (reference sequence). For the CDR3, the DNA is TGTGCCACCAGCAGTCTCGGGACAATCTATGGCTACACCTTC. Translated: CATSSLGTIYGYTF.

The rearrangement uses TRBV4-1 and TRBJ2-3; 10 positions match TRBD2. This CDR3 spans 15 amino acids. The junction had 2 bases not matched to a gene; V was cut back by 2 bases and J by 3 bases. Germline-derived CDR1 and CDR2 are MGHRA and YSYEKL. The CDR3 coding sequence is TGCGCCAGCAGCCAACCGGGACTAGCGACAGATACGCAGTATTTT. Its translation is CASSQPGLATDTQYF.

The chain employs TRBV28 and TRBJ1-4; D is unresolved. Trimming removed 10 bases from V and 4 bases from J, with 16 bases in between. Germline lookup yields CDR1 MDHEN and CDR2 SYDVKM. CDR3 size: 14 residues. The CDR3 protein is CATTYGRRNEKLFF. In DNA form, the CDR3 reads TGTGCCACTACGTACGGCAGGCGTAATGAAAAACTGTTTTTT.

The chain is built from TRBV24-1 and TRBJ2-5, with TRBD2 matching over 11 bases. Trimming at V came to 5 bases and at J to 5 bases, leaving 6 bases not matched to a gene. The CDR3 is made up of 15 amino acids. Germline CDR1 and CDR2: KGHDR and SFDVKD. The CDR3 region is CATSGSSGGIETQYF. The DNA of the CDR3 is TGTGCCACCAGTGGATCTAGCGGGGGGATCGAGACCCAGTACTTC.

The V call is TRBV2, the J call TRBJ2-3; the match to TRBD2 covers 12 bases. The CDR3 spans 16 residues. After removal of 10 bases from V and 0 bases from J, the junction contained 8 bases not matched to a gene. The germline CDR1 and CDR2 sequences are SNHLY and FYNNEI. The CDR3 DNA reads TGTGCCACACATCTACTAGCGGGGGGAAGCACAGATACGCAGTATTTT. Its protein product is CATHLLAGGSTDTQYF.

The chain carries TRBV6-5 and TRBJ2-1, with 8 bases that match TRBD1. Looked up from germline, CDR1 is MNHEY and CDR2 is SVGAGI. The CDR3 is made up of 16 amino acids. V shed 4 bases, J shed 1 base, and the junction held 6 bases outside the gene matches. DNA for the CDR3: TGTGCCAGCAGTTTCCTGCAGGGGGCGTCCTACAATGAGCAGTTCTTC. It encodes CASSFLQGASYNEQFF.

The chain couples TRBV19 to TRBJ1-1; D ambiguous. From germline, CDR1 is LNHDA and CDR2 SQIVND (reference sequence). The CDR3 sequence is 13 residues long. Trimming left V 3 bases short and J 6 bases short, with 11 bases between. This chain's CDR3 is CASSIFKASEAFF. CDR3 DNA: TGTGCCAGTAGTATTTTCAAAGCGTCTGAAGCTTTCTTT.

This sequence joins TRBV9 and TRBJ2-1, with TRBD2 as a possible D gene (6 bases). V was clipped by 0 bases and J by 10 bases, with 14 bases between them. The CDR3 covers 14 residues. CDR1 and CDR2 (germline): SGDLS, YYNGEE. The CDR3 DNA reads as TGTGCCAGCAGCGTAGTGGAGGGTAAAGGGGAGCAGTTCTTC. This sequence encodes CASSVVEGKGEQFF.

V is TRBV7-2 and J is TRBJ1-5, with TRBD1 matching 7 bases. Looked up from germline, CDR1 is SGHTA and CDR2 is FQGNSA. V gave up 1 base and J gave up 0 bases; unmatched junction bases: 3. The CDR3 sequence is 16 residues long. CDR3 in amino acids: CASSLVGTDSNQPQHF. CDR3 DNA sequence: TGTGCCAGCAGCTTAGTTGGGACAGATAGCAATCAGCCCCAGCATTTT.

The chain uses TRBV29-1 and TRBJ1-1, with D unclear. V gave up 5 bases and J gave up 0 bases, with 13 bases separating them. The CDR3 is 14 amino acids. Germline-derived CDR1 and CDR2 are SQVTM and ANQGSEA. CDR3 DNA: TGCAGCGTTTACTACCTCCCATTGAACACTGAAGCTTTCTTT. This gives the protein CSVYYLPLNTEAFF.